This entry is about one T cell receptor beta chain. What it recognizes is unknown. The sample belongs to a study of cytomegalovirus exposure and HLA in healthy donors. General observations from the study: Specific recognition of CMV antigens was confirmed in vitro for a few chains (all CMV-associated).

Both 60 Vbeta primers and 13 Jbeta primers went into the PCR. Data came from immunoSEQ multiplex PCR; TCRdb stores just in-frame clones and leaves some out. The sample has approximately 110,000 clones; around 70% are singletons. CDR3 size: 17 residues. The germline CDR1 and CDR2 sequences are SGHAT and FQNNGV. The J segment lost 0 bases and the V segment lost 5 bases, leaving 12 bases of the junction unmatched. The gene calls are TRBV11-2 and TRBJ1-2; 7 bases agree with TRBD1. This receptor was obtained from a man aged 25 to 45 in good health and CMV-seropositive. Sequencing used PBMCs. This chain's CDR3 is CASSLGDSRKPNYGYTF. In nucleotides, the CDR3 is TGTGCCAGCAGCCTCGGGGACAGCCGGAAACCTAACTATGGCTACACCTTC.